The entry below describes one T cell receptor beta chain. Using immunoSEQ multiplex PCR, the repertoire was profiled, and TCRdb retains in-frame clones only, with some absent. Of about 680,000 clones in the sample, roughly nine tenths were seen once. The entry originates in a study of Ad26.COV2.S vaccination and SARS-CoV-2 variants. CDR1 is LGHDT, CDR2 YNNKEL, per germline (reference sequence). This CDR3 is 16 amino acids long. V shed 1 base, J shed 7 bases, and the junction held 9 bases outside the gene matches. Treatment defined: 15 to 20 received Ad26.COV2.S at low or high dose, single or two shots; about 5 received placebo; per-sample allocation not given. Sampling took place 63 days after the first vaccine or placebo injection. Within Boston, the person who donated was an adult of 18-55 years. An Ad26 vector expressing Wuhan-strain SARS-CoV-2 spike constituted the vaccine.

The specimen comprised peripheral blood, sampled in a trial of Ad26.COV2.S vaccine versus placebo. The chain links TRBV3-1 (or the pseudogene TRBV3-2) to TRBJ2-7; 11 bases are a match to TRBD1. This sequence was found in a person between 18 and 60 years old who received the Ad26.COV2.S COVID-19 vaccine or a placebo. CDR3 residues: CASSQVKGTGGGEQYF. CDR3 DNA: TGTGCCAGCAGCCAAGTTAAGGGGACAGGGGGAGGAGAGCAGTACTTC.